The 10 T cell receptor beta chains presented below share a single source sample, sequenced in a study of cytomegalovirus exposure and HLA in healthy donors. Amplification used 60 Vbeta primers and 13 Jbeta primers. Profiled with immunoSEQ multiplex PCR; TCRdb holds only in-frame clones, not every one. This table has about 160,000 clones, about four fifths appearing once. Sequenced sample: PBMCs. The source is a male donor in good health and CMV-seropositive.

This clone was recorded once. This chain connects TRBV5-1 to TRBJ2-2, with a tentative D call TRBD2 (6 bases). This CDR3 is built from 15 residues. Trimming stripped 4 bases from V and 0 bases from J, with 10 bases between. Germline CDR1 and CDR2: SGHRS and YFSETQ. CDR3: CASSAGGANTGELFF. Here the CDR3 DNA reads TGCGCCAGCAGCGCCGGGGGAGCGAACACCGGGGAGCTGTTTTTT.

This chain uses TRBV5-6 with TRBJ1-2; 10 bases align to TRBD1. V lost 3 bases and J lost 4; bases outside the gene matches: 3. The CDR3 loop spans 14 amino acids. Germline V lookup: CDR1 SGHDT, CDR2 YYEEEE. CDR3 region: CASSSDRGLYGYTF. In DNA form, the CDR3 reads TGTGCCAGCAGCTCCGACAGGGGGCTCTATGGCTACACCTTC.

V and J are TRBV9 and TRBJ1-5; TRBD1 might be the D (5 bases). The germline V gene encodes CDR1 SGDLS and CDR2 YYNGEE. The CDR3 length is 14 residues. Deletions cut 2 bases from V and 5 bases from J, with 11 bases between. The chain's CDR3 is CASSVGQNDQPQHF. The CDR3 DNA reads as TGTGCCAGCAGCGTGGGGCAGAATGATCAGCCCCAGCATTTT. Supplemented by reference TRBV9 and TRBJ1-5, the full variable domain reads DSGVTQTPKHLITATGQRVTLRCSPRSGDLSVYWYQQSLDQGLQFLIQYYNGEERAKGNILERFSAQQFPDLHSELNLSSLELGDSALYFCASSVGQNDQPQHFGDGTRLSIL.

This clone turned up a few times. The CDR3 spells CASSYAAGGWELFF. In nucleotides, the CDR3 is TGTGCCAGCAGTTACGCGGCAGGGGGCTGGGAACTGTTTTTT. The chain is built from TRBV6-5 and TRBJ1-4; 8 positions match TRBD1. The J segment lost 12 bases and the V segment lost 2 bases, leaving 8 bases of the junction unmatched. The CDR3 is 14 amino acids. Germline loops: CDR1 MNHEY, CDR2 SVGAGI.

The CDR3 region has the DNA TGTGCCAGCAGCTACCTTGAACTAAACTATGGCTACACCTTC. Translating it yields CASSYLELNYGYTF. The chain is built from TRBV7-9 and TRBJ1-2; D gene uncertain. The CDR3 length is 14 residues. The germline V and J ends were trimmed by 4 bases and 2 bases, with 11 bases remaining between them. Germline assignment: CDR1 SEHNR and CDR2 FQNEAQ (reference sequence).

This clone was seen more than once but under ten times. V is TRBV29-1 and J is TRBJ2-6; D unresolved. With 4 bases removed from V and 1 base from J, the gap between germline ends came to 8 bases. The CDR3 sequence is 14 residues long. CDR1 and CDR2 (germline): SQVTM, ANQGSEA. CDR3 in DNA: TGCAGCGTTGTCCCAGTTTCTGGGGCCAACGTCCTGACTTTC. Its protein product is CSVVPVSGANVLTF.

This chain links TRBV5-6 with TRBJ1-4; maybe TRBD1 (5 bases). Germline V CDR1 and CDR2: SGHDT, YYEEEE. Trimming cost V 2 bases and J 5 bases, with 7 bases left between them. This CDR3 spans 13 amino acids. In nucleotides, the CDR3 is TGTGCCAGCAGCTTAGGGGTCAATGAAAAACTGTTTTTT. Translation: CASSLGVNEKLFF.

This chain uses TRBV6-1 with TRBJ1-5; a weak D match, TRBD1 (5 bases). The CDR3 totals 13 residues. V lost 4 bases to trimming and J lost 4 bases, with 8 bases between them. In germline, CDR1 is MNHNS, CDR2 SASEGT. In DNA form, the CDR3 reads TGTGCCAGCAGTGGCCGACAGAATCAGCCCCAGCATTTT. Encoded protein: CASSGRQNQPQHF.

This clone came up once. This sequence joins TRBV4-1 and TRBJ2-5; a possible D gene is TRBD2 (7 bases). The germline gives CDR1 MGHRA, CDR2 YSYEKL. This CDR3 comprises 17 residues. The V gene lost 4 bases and the J gene lost 3 bases, with 21 bases spanning the gap. For the CDR3, the DNA is TGCGCCAGCAGCCCCCTGGGGAGGGGGTCGTGGGAAGAGACCCAGTACTTC. Translating it yields CASSPLGRGSWEETQYF.

This chain links TRBV12-5 with TRBJ2-5, with a weak D call TRBD2 (6 bases). V was cut by 6 bases and J by 11 bases, with 16 bases left in between. The CDR3 runs to 12 residues. Germline-derived CDR1 and CDR2 are LGHNT and FRNRAP. As DNA, the CDR3 is TGTGCTAGTGGGCCCTCGGTTCGGGAGCAGTACTTC. Protein sequence: CASGPSVREQYF.